This T cell receptor beta chain was retrieved from a study of glioma-infiltrating T cells after dendritic cell vaccination. General study points: Higher TCR clonality did not directly relate to longer survival. Few patients contributed both blood and tumor specimens.

Note on this clone: What it recognizes is unknown.

Up to about 2 ug genomic DNA was used for TCRB CDR3 amplification. Data came from immunoSEQ multiplex PCR; TCRdb stores just in-frame clones and leaves some out. The data contain about 3,700 clones, roughly 92% of them seen just once; the ten biggest clones take up about 6.1%. Before vaccination, two weeks after the third vaccination, and at progression, PBMC were collected. This CDR3 has 13 amino acids. V dropped 8 bases and J dropped 8; count of bases not matched to a gene: 8. This clonotype was sampled from a human donor with glioblastoma. The sequences come from blood, collected before dendritic cell vaccination. The chain couples TRBV23-1 to TRBJ1-2; 10 nucleotides line up with TRBD1. TRBV23-1 is recorded as an ORF, its role being uncertain. The CDR3 region is CASSLTGQGGYTF. DNA for the CDR3: TGCGCCAGCTCTTTAACGGGACAGGGGGGCTACACCTTC.